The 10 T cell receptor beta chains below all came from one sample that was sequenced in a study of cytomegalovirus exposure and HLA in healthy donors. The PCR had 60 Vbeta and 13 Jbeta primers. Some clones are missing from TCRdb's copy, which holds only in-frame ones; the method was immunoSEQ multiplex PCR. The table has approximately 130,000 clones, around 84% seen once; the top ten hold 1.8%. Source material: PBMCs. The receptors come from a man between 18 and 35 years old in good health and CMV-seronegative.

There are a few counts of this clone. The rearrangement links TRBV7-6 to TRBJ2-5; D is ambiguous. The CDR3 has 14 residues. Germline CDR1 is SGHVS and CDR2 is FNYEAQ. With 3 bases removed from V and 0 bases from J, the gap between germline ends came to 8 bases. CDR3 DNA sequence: TGTGCCAGCAGCTTTGAACGGTACCAAGAGACCCAGTACTTC. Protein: CASSFERYQETQYF.

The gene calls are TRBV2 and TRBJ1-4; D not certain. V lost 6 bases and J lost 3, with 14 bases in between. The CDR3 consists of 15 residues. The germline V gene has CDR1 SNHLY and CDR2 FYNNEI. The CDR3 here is CASSAEGSPNEKLFF. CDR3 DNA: TGTGCCAGCAGCGCCGAGGGCAGCCCTAATGAAAAACTGTTTTTT.

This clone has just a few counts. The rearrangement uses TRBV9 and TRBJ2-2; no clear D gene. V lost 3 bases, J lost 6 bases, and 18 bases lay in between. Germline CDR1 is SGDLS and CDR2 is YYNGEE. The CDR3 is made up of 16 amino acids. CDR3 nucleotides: TGTGCCAGCAGCGGAGAACGGATAGTGGGCCCCGGGGAGCTGTTTTTT. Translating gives CASSGERIVGPGELFF.

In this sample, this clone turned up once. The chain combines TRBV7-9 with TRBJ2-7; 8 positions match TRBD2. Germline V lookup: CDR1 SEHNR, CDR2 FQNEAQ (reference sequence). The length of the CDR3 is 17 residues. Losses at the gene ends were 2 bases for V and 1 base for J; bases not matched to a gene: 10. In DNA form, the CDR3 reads TGTGCCAGCAGCTTAACCTTCGCCGGGGGGGAGTCCTACGAGCAGTACTTC. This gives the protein CASSLTFAGGESYEQYF.

The CDR3 DNA is TGTGCCAGCAGCCCTGACAGGGAAGTCGCCGGGGAGCTGTTTTTT. Translating gives CASSPDREVAGELFF. The chain links TRBV7-6 to TRBJ2-2; 7 bases are shared with TRBD1. With 5 bases clipped from V and 6 bases from J, the junction kept 9 bases outside the gene matches. This CDR3 has 15 residues. The V gene's germline CDR1 is SGHVS and CDR2 FNYEAQ.

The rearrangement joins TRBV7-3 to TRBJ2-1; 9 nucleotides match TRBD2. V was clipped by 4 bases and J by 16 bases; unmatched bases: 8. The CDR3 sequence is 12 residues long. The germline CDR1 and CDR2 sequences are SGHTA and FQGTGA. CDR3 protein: CASSSGSGGQFF. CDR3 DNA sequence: TGTGCCAGCAGCTCCGGTAGCGGGGGTCAATTCTTC.

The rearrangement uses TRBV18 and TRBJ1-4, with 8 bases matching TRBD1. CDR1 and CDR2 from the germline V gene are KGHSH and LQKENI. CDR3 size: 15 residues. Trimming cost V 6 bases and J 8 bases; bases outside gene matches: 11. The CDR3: CASSQTGARGEKLFF. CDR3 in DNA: TGTGCCAGCTCCCAGACAGGGGCGAGGGGAGAAAAACTGTTTTTT.

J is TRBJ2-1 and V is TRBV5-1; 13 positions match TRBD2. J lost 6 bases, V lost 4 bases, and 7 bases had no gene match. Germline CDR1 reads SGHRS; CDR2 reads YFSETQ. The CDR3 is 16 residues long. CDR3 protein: CASSPQGLAGRNEQFF. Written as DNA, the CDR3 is TGCGCCAGCAGCCCCCAGGGACTAGCGGGACGCAATGAGCAGTTCTTC. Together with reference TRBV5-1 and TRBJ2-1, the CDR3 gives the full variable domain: KAGVTQTPRYLIKTRGQQVTLSCSPISGHRSVSWYQQTPGQGLQFLFEYFSETQRNKGNFPGRFSGRQFSNSRSEMNVSTLELGDSALYLCASSPQGLAGRNEQFFGPGTRLTVL.

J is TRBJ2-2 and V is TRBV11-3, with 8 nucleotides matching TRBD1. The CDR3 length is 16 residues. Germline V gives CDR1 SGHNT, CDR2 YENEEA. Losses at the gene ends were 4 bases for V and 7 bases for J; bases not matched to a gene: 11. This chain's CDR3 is CASSSTSDRVNGELFF. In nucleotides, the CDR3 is TGTGCCAGCAGCTCAACTTCGGACAGGGTTAACGGGGAGCTGTTTTTT.

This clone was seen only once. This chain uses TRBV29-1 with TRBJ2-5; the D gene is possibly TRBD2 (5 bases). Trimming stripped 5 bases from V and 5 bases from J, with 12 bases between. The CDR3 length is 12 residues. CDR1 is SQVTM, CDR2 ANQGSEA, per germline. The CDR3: CSVLLGGETQYF. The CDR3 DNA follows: TGCAGCGTTTTATTGGGCGGGGAGACCCAGTACTTC.